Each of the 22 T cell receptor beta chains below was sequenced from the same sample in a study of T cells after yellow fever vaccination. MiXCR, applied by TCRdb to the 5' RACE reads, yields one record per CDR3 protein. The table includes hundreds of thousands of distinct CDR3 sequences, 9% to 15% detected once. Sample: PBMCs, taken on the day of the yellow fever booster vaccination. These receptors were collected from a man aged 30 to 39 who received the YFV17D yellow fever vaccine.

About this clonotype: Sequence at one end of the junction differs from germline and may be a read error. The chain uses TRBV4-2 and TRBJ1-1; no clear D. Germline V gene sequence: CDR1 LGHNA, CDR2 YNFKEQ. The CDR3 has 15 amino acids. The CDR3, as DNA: TGTGCCAGGAGCCCCGGGCCCCTCCGGTACACTGAAGCTTTCTTT. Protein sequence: CARSPGPLRYTEAFF.

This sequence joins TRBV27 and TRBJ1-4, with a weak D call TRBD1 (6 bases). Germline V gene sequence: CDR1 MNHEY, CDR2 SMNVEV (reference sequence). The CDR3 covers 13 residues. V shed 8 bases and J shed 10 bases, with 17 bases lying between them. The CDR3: CASGDTGSGKLFF. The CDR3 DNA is TGTGCCAGCGGGGACACGGGATCGGGAAAACTGTTTTTT.

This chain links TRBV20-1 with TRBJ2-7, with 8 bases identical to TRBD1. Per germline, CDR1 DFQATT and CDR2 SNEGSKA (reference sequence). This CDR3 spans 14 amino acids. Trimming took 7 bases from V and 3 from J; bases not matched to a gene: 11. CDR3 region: CSGLQGASSYEQYF. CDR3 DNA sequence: TGCAGTGGCCTCCAGGGGGCTTCGAGCTACGAGCAGTACTTC.

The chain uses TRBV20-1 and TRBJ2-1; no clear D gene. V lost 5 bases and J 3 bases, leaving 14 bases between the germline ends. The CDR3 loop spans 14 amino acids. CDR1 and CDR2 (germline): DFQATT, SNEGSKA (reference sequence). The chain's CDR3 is CSASAGAFYNEQFF. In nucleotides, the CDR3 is TGCAGTGCTTCCGCTGGAGCTTTCTACAATGAGCAGTTCTTC.

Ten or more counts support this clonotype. CDR3 DNA sequence: TGTGCCAGCAGCTTGTACAGCCAAGAGACCCAGTACTTC. Amino acid sequence: CASSLYSQETQYF. The genes are TRBV7-2 and TRBJ2-5; D ambiguous. In germline, CDR1 is SGHTA, CDR2 FQGNSA. Trimming took 3 bases from V and 1 from J, leaving 6 bases between them. The length of the CDR3 is 13 residues.

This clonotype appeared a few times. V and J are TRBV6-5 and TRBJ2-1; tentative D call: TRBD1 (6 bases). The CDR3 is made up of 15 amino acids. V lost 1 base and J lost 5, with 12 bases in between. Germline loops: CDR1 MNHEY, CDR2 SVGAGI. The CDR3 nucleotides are TGTGCCAGCAGTTACTTCTCCAGGGACAACAATGAGCAGTTCTTC. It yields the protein CASSYFSRDNNEQFF.

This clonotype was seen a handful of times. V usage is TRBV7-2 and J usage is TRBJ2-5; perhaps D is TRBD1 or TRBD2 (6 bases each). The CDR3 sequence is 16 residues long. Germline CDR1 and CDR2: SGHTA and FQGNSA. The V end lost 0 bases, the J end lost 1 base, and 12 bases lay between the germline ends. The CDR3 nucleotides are TGTGCCAGCAGCTTAGCGTCCAGGGGAGGCCAAGAGACCCAGTACTTC. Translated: CASSLASRGGQETQYF. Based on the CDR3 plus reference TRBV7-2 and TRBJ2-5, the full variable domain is GAGVSQSPSNKVTEKGKDVELRCDPISGHTALYWYRQSLGQGLEFLIYFQGNSAPDKSGLPSDRFSAERTGGSVSTLTIQRTQQEDSAVYLCASSLASRGGQETQYFGPGTRLLVL.

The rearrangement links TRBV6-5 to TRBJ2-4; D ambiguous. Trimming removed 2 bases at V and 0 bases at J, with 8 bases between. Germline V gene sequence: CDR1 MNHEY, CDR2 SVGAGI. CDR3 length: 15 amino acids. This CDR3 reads CASSYNTLAKNIQYF. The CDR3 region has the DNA TGTGCCAGCAGTTACAACACCTTAGCCAAAAACATTCAGTACTTC.

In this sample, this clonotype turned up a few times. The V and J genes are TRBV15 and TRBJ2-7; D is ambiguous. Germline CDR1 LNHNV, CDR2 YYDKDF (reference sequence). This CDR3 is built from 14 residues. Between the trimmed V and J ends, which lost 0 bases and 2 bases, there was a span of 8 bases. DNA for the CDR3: TGTGCCACCAGCAGAGAGTATAGTACCTACGAGCAGTACTTC. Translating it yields CATSREYSTYEQYF.

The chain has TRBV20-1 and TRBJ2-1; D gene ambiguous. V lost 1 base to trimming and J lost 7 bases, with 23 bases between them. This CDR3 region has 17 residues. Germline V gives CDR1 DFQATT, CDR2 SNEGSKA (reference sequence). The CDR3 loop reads CSARVLIRVGVVNEQFF. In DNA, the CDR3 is TGCAGTGCTAGAGTACTGATTCGGGTTGGGGTAGTTAATGAGCAGTTCTTC.

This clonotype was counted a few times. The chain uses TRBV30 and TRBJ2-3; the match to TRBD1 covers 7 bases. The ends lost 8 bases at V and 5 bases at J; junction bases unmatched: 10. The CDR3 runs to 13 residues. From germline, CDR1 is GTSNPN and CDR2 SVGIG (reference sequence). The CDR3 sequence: CARSEGAGDTQYF. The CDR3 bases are TGTGCCCGCAGTGAGGGGGCAGGAGATACGCAGTATTTT.

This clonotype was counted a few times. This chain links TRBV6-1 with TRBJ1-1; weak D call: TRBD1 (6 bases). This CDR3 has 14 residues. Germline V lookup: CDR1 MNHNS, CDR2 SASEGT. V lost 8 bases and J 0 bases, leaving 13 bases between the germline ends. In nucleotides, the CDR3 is TGTGCCAGCGTCCTCCGACAGGTGAACACTGAAGCTTTCTTT. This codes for CASVLRQVNTEAFF.

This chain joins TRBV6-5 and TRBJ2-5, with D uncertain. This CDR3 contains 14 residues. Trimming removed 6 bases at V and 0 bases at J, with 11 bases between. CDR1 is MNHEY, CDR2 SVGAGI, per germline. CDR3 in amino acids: CASRHSPYQETQYF. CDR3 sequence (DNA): TGTGCCAGCAGACACTCGCCGTACCAAGAGACCCAGTACTTC.

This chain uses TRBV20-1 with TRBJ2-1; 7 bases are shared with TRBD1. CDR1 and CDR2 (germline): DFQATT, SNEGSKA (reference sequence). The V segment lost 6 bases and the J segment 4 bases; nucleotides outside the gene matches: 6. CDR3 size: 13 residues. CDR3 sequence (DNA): TGCAGTGCGAGACGGGACAGATACAATGAGCAGTTCTTC. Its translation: CSARRDRYNEQFF.

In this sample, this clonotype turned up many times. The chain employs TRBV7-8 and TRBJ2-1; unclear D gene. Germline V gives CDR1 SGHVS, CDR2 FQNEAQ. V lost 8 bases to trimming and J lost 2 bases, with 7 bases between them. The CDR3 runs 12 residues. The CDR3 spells CASRQPYNEQFF. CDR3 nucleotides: TGTGCCAGCCGTCAACCCTACAATGAGCAGTTCTTC.

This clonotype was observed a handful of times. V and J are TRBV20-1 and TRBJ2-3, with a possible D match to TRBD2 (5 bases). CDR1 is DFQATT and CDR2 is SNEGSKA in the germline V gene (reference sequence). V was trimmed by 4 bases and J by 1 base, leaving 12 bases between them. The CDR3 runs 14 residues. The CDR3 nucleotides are TGCAGTGCTACCACTAGTTTGGGCACAGATACGCAGTATTTT. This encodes CSATTSLGTDTQYF.

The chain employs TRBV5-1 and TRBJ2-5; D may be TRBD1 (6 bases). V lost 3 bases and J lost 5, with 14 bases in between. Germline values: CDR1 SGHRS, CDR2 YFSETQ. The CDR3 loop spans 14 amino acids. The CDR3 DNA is TGCGCCAGCAGCTCGGACAGATCCGGGGAGACCCAGTACTTC. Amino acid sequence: CASSSDRSGETQYF.

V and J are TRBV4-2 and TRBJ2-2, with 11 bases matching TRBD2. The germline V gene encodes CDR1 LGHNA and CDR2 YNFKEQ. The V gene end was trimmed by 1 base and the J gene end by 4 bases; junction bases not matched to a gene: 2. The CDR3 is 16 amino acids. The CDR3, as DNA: TGTGCCAGCAGCCAAGGGACTAGCGGGCGCACCGGGGAGCTGTTTTTT. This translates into CASSQGTSGRTGELFF.

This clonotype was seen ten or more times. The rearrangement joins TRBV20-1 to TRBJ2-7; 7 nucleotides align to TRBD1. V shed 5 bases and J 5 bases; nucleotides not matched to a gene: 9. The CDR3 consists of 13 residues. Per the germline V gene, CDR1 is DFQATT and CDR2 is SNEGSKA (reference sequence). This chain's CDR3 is CSAQDRLVHEQYF. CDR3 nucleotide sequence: TGCAGTGCTCAGGACAGGCTGGTCCACGAGCAGTACTTC.

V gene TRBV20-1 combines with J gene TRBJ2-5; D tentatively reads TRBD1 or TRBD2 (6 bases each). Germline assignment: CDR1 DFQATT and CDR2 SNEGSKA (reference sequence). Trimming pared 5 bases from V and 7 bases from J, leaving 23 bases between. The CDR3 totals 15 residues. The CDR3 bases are TGCAGTGCTTCGGACTTGACAGGAGGGCCTGTGACCCAGTACTTC. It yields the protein CSASDLTGGPVTQYF.

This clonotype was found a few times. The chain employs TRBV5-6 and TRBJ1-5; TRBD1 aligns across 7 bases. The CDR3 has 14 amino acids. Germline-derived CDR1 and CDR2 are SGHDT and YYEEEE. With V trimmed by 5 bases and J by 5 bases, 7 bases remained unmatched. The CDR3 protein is CASRRQGEDQPQHF. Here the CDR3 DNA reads TGTGCCAGCAGGCGACAGGGTGAGGATCAGCCCCAGCATTTT.

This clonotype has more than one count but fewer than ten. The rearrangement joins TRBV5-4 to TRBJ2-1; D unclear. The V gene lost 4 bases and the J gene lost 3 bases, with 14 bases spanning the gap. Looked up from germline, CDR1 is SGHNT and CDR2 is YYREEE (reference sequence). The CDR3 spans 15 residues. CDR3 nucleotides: TGTGCCAGCAGCCGGGCGGCGGATATCTACAATGAGCAGTTCTTC. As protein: CASSRAADIYNEQFF.